These T cell receptor beta chains were read from a single sample in a study of cytomegalovirus exposure and HLA in healthy donors. Produced via immunoSEQ multiplex PCR; TCRdb's table is partial and in-frame only. The profile shows around 100,000 clones, about 79% of them singletons. Sequencing input: PBMCs. These receptors were taken from a man between 50 and 59 years old in good health and CMV-seropositive. Both conserved end residues are part of each CDR3. Size is omitted from some rows. Given values are once, few, many or a class for expanded clones.

clone_size | v_call | cdr3_aa
- | TRBV5-1 | CASSLGQGVRETQYF
few | TRBV5-1 | CASSPVTGSNEKLFF
once | TRBV4-2 | CASSPPLLRGSTDTQYF
- | TRBV10-3 | CAISGPGTGMTEAFF
- | TRBV6-5 | CATGKYSNQPQHF
- | TRBV9 | CASSVEGIPLPGGNEQFF
- | TRBV19 | CASSMGQGNSPLHF
- | TRBV20-1 | CSTQGDYGYTF
- | TRBV6-1 | CASSRWTGSYEQYF
few | TRBV9 | CASSLTGTEGGHEQFF
- | TRBV6-1 | CASSEALLAGALWSTQYF
- | TRBV18 | CASSPPFQGGVGYGYTF
- | TRBV5-1 | CASSLFTSGGNEQFF
- | TRBV5-8 | CASSWETGHTGELFF
- | TRBV5-1 | CASSPLAGAAYNEQFF
- | TRBV15 | CATSSPRGPTEAFF
- | TRBV2 | CASSEVLGLYYEQYF
- | TRBV6-1 | CASSEVRTKGGYTF
- | TRBV7-9 | CASRTNGGANTEAFF
- | TRBV7-9 | CASSPTQESGNQPQHF
- | TRBV9 | CASSPGQTWANYGYTF
- | TRBV9 | CASSSRGTGNTIYF
once | TRBV7-2 | CASSLAGLAGINEQFF